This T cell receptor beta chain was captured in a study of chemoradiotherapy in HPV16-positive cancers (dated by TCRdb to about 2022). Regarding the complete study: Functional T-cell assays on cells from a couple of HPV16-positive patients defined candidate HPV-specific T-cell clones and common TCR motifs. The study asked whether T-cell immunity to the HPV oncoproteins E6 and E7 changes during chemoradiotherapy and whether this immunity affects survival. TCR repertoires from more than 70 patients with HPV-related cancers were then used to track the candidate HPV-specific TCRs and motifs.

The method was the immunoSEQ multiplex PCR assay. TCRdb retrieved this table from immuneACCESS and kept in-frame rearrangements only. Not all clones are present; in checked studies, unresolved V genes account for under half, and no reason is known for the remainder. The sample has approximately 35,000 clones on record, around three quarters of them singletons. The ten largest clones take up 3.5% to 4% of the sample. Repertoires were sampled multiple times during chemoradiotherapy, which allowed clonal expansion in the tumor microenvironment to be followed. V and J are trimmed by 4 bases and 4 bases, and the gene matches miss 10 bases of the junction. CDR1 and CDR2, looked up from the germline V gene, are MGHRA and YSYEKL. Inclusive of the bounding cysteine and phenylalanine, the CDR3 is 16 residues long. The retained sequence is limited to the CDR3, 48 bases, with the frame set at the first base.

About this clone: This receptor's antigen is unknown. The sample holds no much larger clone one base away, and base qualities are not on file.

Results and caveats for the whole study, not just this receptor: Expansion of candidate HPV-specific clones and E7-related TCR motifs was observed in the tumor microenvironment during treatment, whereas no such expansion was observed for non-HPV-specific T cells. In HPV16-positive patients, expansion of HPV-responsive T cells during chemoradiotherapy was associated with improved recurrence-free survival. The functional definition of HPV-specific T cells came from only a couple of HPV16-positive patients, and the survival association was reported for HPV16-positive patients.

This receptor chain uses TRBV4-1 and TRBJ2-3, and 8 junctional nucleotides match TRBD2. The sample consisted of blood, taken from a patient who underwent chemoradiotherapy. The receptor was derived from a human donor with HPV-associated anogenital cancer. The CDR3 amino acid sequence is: CASSRFGGAMADTQYF. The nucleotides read TGCGCCAGCAGCCGATTCGGGGGGGCGATGGCAGATACGCAGTATTTT.